Following are 18 T cell receptor beta chains from one sample sequenced in a study of beta chain features in type 1 diabetes. Study results and limitations: When Type 1 diabetes patients were examined, their TCRB CDR3s proved moderately but significantly shorter in all four CD4+ subsets.

Of the isolated RNA, all was reverse transcribed, and so the sequenced material was expressed TCRB transcripts. This table comes from immunoSEQ multiplex PCR, and its TCRdb copy is limited to in-frame clones, with some not included. The repertoire holds more than 550,000 clones, with over 11% as singletons. For these receptors, no antigen is known. The sequenced sample was naive CD4+ T cells from blood. These receptors were obtained from a young man with type 1 diabetes.

To note about this clone: Additional DNA sequences in this sample encode the identical CDR3. The chain employs TRBV7-9 and TRBJ1-5; 8 bases are a match to TRBD1. This CDR3 region has 14 residues. Unmatched junction bases numbered 6, after V lost 5 bases and J lost 6 bases. Germline CDR1 is SEHNR and CDR2 is FQNEAQ (reference sequence). CDR3: CASSRGQGSQPQHF. The CDR3 DNA follows: TGTGCCAGCAGCCGCGGACAGGGAAGTCAGCCCCAGCATTTT. Supplemented by reference TRBV7-9 and TRBJ1-5, the full variable domain reads DTGVSQNPRHKITKRGQNVTFRCDPISEHNRLYWYRQTLGQGPEFLTYFQNEAQLEKSRLLSDRFSAERPKGSFSTLEIQRTEQGDSAMYLCASSRGQGSQPQHFGDGTRLSIL.

This clone was seen a handful of times. This chain connects TRBV30 to TRBJ1-1, with no clear D. V dropped 4 bases and J dropped 4 bases, with 13 bases sitting between them. CDR3 length: 13 residues. Germline V CDR1 and CDR2: GTSNPN, SVGIG (reference sequence). CDR3 DNA sequence: TGTGCCTGGAATTATCAGGAGAGCACTGAAGCTTTCTTT. Translation gives CAWNYQESTEAFF. The entire variable domain, with the rest obtained from reference TRBV30 and TRBJ1-1, is as follows: SQTIHQWPATLVQPVGSPLSLECTVEGTSNPNLYWYRQAAGRGLQLLFYSVGIGQISSEVPQNLSASRPQDRQFILSSKKLLLSDSGFYLCAWNYQESTEAFFGQGTRLTVV.

The chain combines TRBV10-3 with TRBJ2-1, with D possibly matching TRBD2 (5 bases). V was cut by 8 bases and J by 8 bases, with 13 bases left in between. The CDR3 consists of 12 residues. Germline V gene sequence: CDR1 ENHRY, CDR2 SYGVKD. The CDR3 loop is CAIASSSDEQFF. Written as DNA, the CDR3 is TGTGCCATCGCGTCTAGCTCGGATGAGCAGTTCTTC.

This chain joins TRBV5-1 and TRBJ2-1; 7 nucleotides match TRBD1. The CDR3 contains 17 residues. Germline assignment: CDR1 SGHRS and CDR2 YFSETQ. The J segment lost 0 bases and the V segment lost 2 bases, leaving 8 bases of the junction unmatched. Written as DNA, the CDR3 is TGCGCCAGCAGCTTCCCCAGAACAGGGGCCTCCTACAATGAGCAGTTCTTC. Encoded protein: CASSFPRTGASYNEQFF.

This chain uses TRBV5-1 with TRBJ1-2; no clear D. The CDR3 has 16 amino acids. The V and J ends lost 0 bases and 3 bases respectively, with 15 bases between them. Looked up from germline, CDR1 is SGHRS and CDR2 is YFSETQ. CDR3 nucleotide sequence: TGCGCCAGCAGCTTGGTGATCGGGAACAGAGACTATGGCTACACCTTC. This sequence encodes CASSLVIGNRDYGYTF. Complete variable domain (other parts from reference TRBV5-1 and TRBJ1-2): KAGVTQTPRYLIKTRGQQVTLSCSPISGHRSVSWYQQTPGQGLQFLFEYFSETQRNKGNFPGRFSGRQFSNSRSEMNVSTLELGDSALYLCASSLVIGNRDYGYTFGSGTRLTVV.

The chain joins TRBV28 to TRBJ2-7; the match to TRBD1 covers 7 bases. Unmatched junction bases numbered 15, after V lost 4 bases and J lost 3 bases. The CDR3 extends over 17 amino acids. Germline-derived CDR1 and CDR2 are MDHEN and SYDVKM. The DNA for the CDR3 is TGTGCCAGCAGTTCCCCCCCACGGCAGGGGGACCGCTACGAGCAGTACTTC. Protein: CASSSPPRQGDRYEQYF.

This clone was seen a few times. The chain links TRBV6-5 to TRBJ2-7; TRBD1 aligns across 10 bases. This CDR3 is built from 14 residues. Trimming cost V 6 bases and J 3 bases; bases outside gene matches: 5. The germline CDR1 and CDR2 sequences are MNHEY and SVGAGI. In DNA, the CDR3 is TGTGCCAGCAGACCCGGGACAGGGGTCTACGAGCAGTACTTC. The encoded protein is CASRPGTGVYEQYF.

This clone was recorded a few times. This same CDR3 is encoded by further DNA sequences in the sample. The chain has TRBV30 and TRBJ1-5, with D tentatively TRBD1 (5 bases). CDR1 is GTSNPN and CDR2 is SVGIG in the germline V gene (reference sequence). The V and J ends lost 0 bases and 6 bases respectively, with 9 bases between them. The CDR3 extends over 13 amino acids. The CDR3 DNA is TGTGCCTGGAGTGTACGAGGGGTTCAGCCCCAGCATTTT. It codes for CAWSVRGVQPQHF.

A few counts support this clone. V is TRBV30 and J is TRBJ2-7; TRBD1 aligns across 10 bases. The junction had 4 bases not matched to a gene; V was cut back by 5 bases and J by 3 bases. CDR1 is GTSNPN, CDR2 SVGIG, per germline (reference sequence). The CDR3 is made up of 13 amino acids. In DNA form, the CDR3 reads TGTGCCTGGGAAGGGACAGGGGTCTACGAGCAGTACTTC. Translating it yields CAWEGTGVYEQYF. The full variable domain, rest sourced from reference TRBV30 and TRBJ2-7, is SQTIHQWPATLVQPVGSPLSLECTVEGTSNPNLYWYRQAAGRGLQLLFYSVGIGQISSEVPQNLSASRPQDRQFILSSKKLLLSDSGFYLCAWEGTGVYEQYFGPGTRLTVT.

The V gene is TRBV18, the J gene TRBJ2-4; 8 positions agree with TRBD1. V was pared by 3 bases and J by 2 bases, with 3 bases of the junction left unmatched. This CDR3 contains 15 residues. Germline V gene lookup returns CDR1 KGHSH and CDR2 LQKENI. The CDR3 nucleotides are TGTGCCAGCTCACCGACAGGGGATACCAAAAACATTCAGTACTTC. Amino acids: CASSPTGDTKNIQYF.

This clone was picked up a small number of times. The CDR3 spells CASSAAGVGETQYF. The CDR3 region has the DNA TGTGCCAGCAGCGCCGCGGGGGTAGGAGAGACCCAGTACTTC. The V gene is TRBV9, the J gene TRBJ2-5; 7 positions match TRBD2. Looked up from germline, CDR1 is SGDLS and CDR2 is YYNGEE. This CDR3 has 14 residues. Trimming took 3 bases from V and 4 from J; bases not matched to a gene: 6.

The chain is built from TRBV13 and TRBJ2-7, with D possibly matching TRBD1 (6 bases). The germline V and J ends were trimmed by 4 bases and 1 base, with 14 bases remaining between them. CDR1 and CDR2 (germline): PRHDT, FYEKMQ (reference sequence). The length of the CDR3 is 15 residues. CDR3: CASSSGEGGSYEQYF. The DNA for the CDR3 is TGTGCCAGCAGCTCCGGGGAAGGGGGATCCTACGAGCAGTACTTC. The full variable domain, its missing parts supplied by reference TRBV13 and TRBJ2-7, is AAGVIQSPRHLIKEKRETATLKCYPIPRHDTVYWYQQGPGQDPQFLISFYEKMQSDKGSIPDRFSAQQFSDYHSELNMSSLELGDSALYFCASSSGEGGSYEQYFGPGTRLTVT.

The V gene is TRBV29-1, the J gene TRBJ1-4; no clear D. This CDR3 region has 12 residues. V was pared by 4 bases and J by 7 bases, with 10 bases between. Germline V gene sequence: CDR1 SQVTM, CDR2 ANQGSEA. The CDR3 is CSVVAGREKLFF. CDR3 DNA: TGCAGCGTTGTAGCAGGACGTGAAAAACTGTTTTTT.

This chain uses TRBV5-1 with TRBJ2-7; D is undetermined. This CDR3 comprises 15 residues. V shed 3 bases and J shed 3 bases, with 16 bases lying between them. Germline V gene lookup returns CDR1 SGHRS and CDR2 YFSETQ. The CDR3 DNA follows: TGCGCCAGCAGCTGGATTGATAGGGCAGACTACGAGCAGTACTTC. Amino acids: CASSWIDRADYEQYF. Using reference TRBV5-1 and TRBJ2-7 for the parts outside the CDR3, the full variable domain is KAGVTQTPRYLIKTRGQQVTLSCSPISGHRSVSWYQQTPGQGLQFLFEYFSETQRNKGNFPGRFSGRQFSNSRSEMNVSTLELGDSALYLCASSWIDRADYEQYFGPGTRLTVT.

J is TRBJ1-2 and V is TRBV30; 11 nucleotides line up with TRBD1. This CDR3 is 14 amino acids long. Per germline, CDR1 GTSNPN and CDR2 SVGIG (reference sequence). With 3 bases clipped from V and 4 bases from J, the junction kept 4 bases outside the gene matches. In nucleotides, the CDR3 is TGTGCCTGGAGGGACAGGGGGCGCGGCTATGGCTACACCTTC. Residues: CAWRDRGRGYGYTF.

This clone was picked up a small number of times. The chain combines TRBV30 with TRBJ1-1, with D maybe TRBD1 (6 bases). Deletions cut 4 bases from V and 6 bases from J, with 18 bases between. CDR1 GTSNPN and CDR2 SVGIG come from the germline V gene (reference sequence). The length of the CDR3 is 14 residues. The CDR3: CAWIQDRPPAEAFF. For the CDR3, the DNA is TGTGCCTGGATCCAAGACAGGCCGCCCGCTGAAGCTTTCTTT. Supplemented by reference TRBV30 and TRBJ1-1, the full variable domain reads SQTIHQWPATLVQPVGSPLSLECTVEGTSNPNLYWYRQAAGRGLQLLFYSVGIGQISSEVPQNLSASRPQDRQFILSSKKLLLSDSGFYLCAWIQDRPPAEAFFGQGTRLTVV.

This clone was seen a few times. The V call is TRBV30, the J call TRBJ1-1; the D is unclear. V was clipped by 1 base and J by 2 bases, with 8 bases between them. Germline V gives CDR1 GTSNPN, CDR2 SVGIG (reference sequence). This CDR3 spans 13 amino acids. The CDR3 DNA is TGTGCCTGGAGTGCTACGGTTAACACTGAAGCTTTCTTT. Amino acid sequence: CAWSATVNTEAFF.

This chain uses TRBV4-3 with TRBJ1-1; the match to TRBD1 covers 8 bases. Germline V gene lookup returns CDR1 LGHNA and CDR2 YSLEER. The V gene end was trimmed by 3 bases and the J gene end by 0 bases; junction bases not matched to a gene: 3. The CDR3 is 15 amino acids. The CDR3 protein is CASSHGQGMNTEAFF. The CDR3 DNA follows: TGCGCCAGCAGCCACGGACAGGGTATGAACACTGAAGCTTTCTTT.